Shown below are 31 T cell receptor beta chains from a single sample sequenced in a study of cytomegalovirus exposure and HLA in healthy donors. This table comes from immunoSEQ multiplex PCR, and its TCRdb copy is limited to in-frame clones, with some not included. Here the sample spans 70,000 or so clones, roughly 93% being singletons. Sequencing input: PBMCs. The receptor source for this set is a woman younger than 35 in good health and CMV-seronegative.

This chain connects TRBV19 to TRBJ2-7; perhaps TRBD1 as D (6 bases). Germline CDR1 is LNHDA and CDR2 is SQIVND (reference sequence). CDR3 length: 13 residues. The ends were cut back, 4 bases at V and 3 bases at J, with 10 bases in the middle. CDR3 DNA: TGTGCCAGTAGTACCGACAGGAGCTACGAGCAGTACTTC. It translates to CASSTDRSYEQYF.

This clone was seen just once. This rearrangement joins TRBV5-1 to TRBJ1-1; D uncertain. This CDR3 contains 13 residues. V gave up 2 bases and J gave up 1 base, with 6 bases separating them. Germline CDR1 reads SGHRS; CDR2 reads YFSETQ. CDR3 sequence: CASSFTSNTEAFF. The CDR3, as DNA: TGCGCCAGCAGCTTCACATCGAACACTGAAGCTTTCTTT.

This chain uses TRBV28 with TRBJ2-3; 12 bases are a match to TRBD1. The germline CDR1 and CDR2 sequences are MDHEN and SYDVKM. This CDR3 comprises 16 residues. V lost 6 bases to trimming and J lost 4 bases; unmatched junction nucleotides: 8. This chain's CDR3 is CASSYGGTGGSDTQYF. CDR3 nucleotides: TGTGCCAGCAGCTACGGTGGGACAGGGGGCTCAGATACGCAGTATTTT.

The CDR3 spells CASSPSEGDNEQYF. The CDR3 DNA follows: TGTGCCAGCAGCCCCAGCGAGGGGGACAACGAGCAGTACTTC. The chain links TRBV7-3 to TRBJ2-7; D might be TRBD1 (6 bases). The CDR3 length is 14 residues. CDR1 and CDR2 from the germline V gene are SGHTA and FQGTGA. V lost 5 bases, J lost 5 bases, and 16 bases lay in between.

As DNA, the CDR3 is TGTGCCAGCAGCGTAGGAAGGACAGGGAATTCACCCCTCCACTTT. Amino acid sequence: CASSVGRTGNSPLHF. This sequence joins TRBV9 and TRBJ1-6; 8 bases agree with TRBD1. This CDR3 is 15 amino acids long. Germline CDR1 SGDLS, CDR2 YYNGEE. The trim removed 0 bases at V and 7 bases at J, leaving 3 bases unmatched.

The V gene is TRBV5-4, the J gene TRBJ1-1; no clear D. Germline values: CDR1 SGHNT, CDR2 YYREEE (reference sequence). Trimming removed 4 bases at V and 1 base at J, with 8 bases between. CDR3 length: 13 residues. The CDR3 is CASSTSGNTEAFF. The DNA for the CDR3 is TGTGCCAGCAGCACCTCCGGGAACACTGAAGCTTTCTTT.

The rearrangement joins TRBV27 to TRBJ1-5, with D possibly matching TRBD1 (5 bases). CDR1 is MNHEY and CDR2 is SMNVEV in the germline V gene (reference sequence). The CDR3 length is 15 residues. The V end was cut by 3 bases, the J end by 4 bases, with 13 bases between. This chain's CDR3 is CASSFGVGVNQPQHF. The CDR3 DNA sequence: TGTGCCAGCAGTTTTGGGGTAGGGGTGAATCAGCCCCAGCATTTT.

The chain joins TRBV19 to TRBJ2-4; tentatively, D is TRBD2 (6 bases). V was trimmed by 6 bases and J by 2 bases, leaving 14 bases between them. This CDR3 contains 15 residues. CDR1 and CDR2 (germline): LNHDA, SQIVND (reference sequence). CDR3 bases: TGTGCCAGTAGAGAGGCGGGGATAACCAAAAACATTCAGTACTTC. Encoded protein: CASREAGITKNIQYF.

This clone occurred once. The chain joins TRBV5-6 to TRBJ1-6; D is perhaps TRBD1 (5 bases). Trimming shortened V by 0 bases and J by 2 bases, and 9 bases separated the two germline ends. The length of the CDR3 is 16 residues. Germline-derived CDR1 and CDR2 are SGHDT and YYEEEE. In DNA, the CDR3 is TGTGCCAGCAGCTTGGATGGGGCCCCCTATAATTCACCCCTCCACTTT. Translation: CASSLDGAPYNSPLHF.

In nucleotides, the CDR3 is TGCGCCAGCAGTGAGTCCGGGCAACAGGGGAACTCCTACAATGAGCAGTTCTTC. Protein: CASSESGQQGNSYNEQFF. The V call is TRBV10-1, the J call TRBJ2-1, with TRBD1 matching over 7 bases. Germline loops: CDR1 WNHNN, CDR2 SYGVQD (reference sequence). The ends lost 0 bases at V and 0 bases at J; junction bases unmatched: 8. CDR3 length equals 18 residues.

The chain combines TRBV28 with TRBJ1-4; no clear D gene. Germline CDR1 is MDHEN and CDR2 is SYDVKM. The CDR3 totals 14 residues. Trimming took 7 bases from V and 0 from J, leaving 9 bases between them. The CDR3 bases are TGTGCCAGCACCGCGCTTGCAACTAATGAAAAACTGTTTTTT. It codes for CASTALATNEKLFF.

J is TRBJ2-5 and V is TRBV28, with 11 nucleotides matching TRBD2. The CDR3 length is 16 residues. Losses at the gene ends were 4 bases for V and 5 bases for J; bases not matched to a gene: 9. Germline loops: CDR1 MDHEN, CDR2 SYDVKM. CDR3 sequence (DNA): TGTGCCAGCAGTTCGGTAGCGGGAGGGCCCCAGGAGACCCAGTACTTC. This sequence encodes CASSSVAGGPQETQYF.

The J gene is TRBJ2-5, the V gene TRBV7-3; possible D gene TRBD2, 5 bases. The CDR3 sequence is 15 residues long. CDR1 and CDR2 (germline): SGHTA, FQGTGA. The ends were cut back, 5 bases at V and 0 bases at J, with 13 bases in the middle. The CDR3 DNA follows: TGTGCCAGCAGCCTCAACCCGGGGTACCAAGAGACCCAGTACTTC. It yields the protein CASSLNPGYQETQYF. The full variable domain, its missing parts supplied by reference TRBV7-3 and TRBJ2-5, is GAGVSQTPSNKVTEKGKYVELRCDPISGHTALYWYRQSLGQGPEFLIYFQGTGAADDSGLPNDRFFAVRPEGSVSTLKIQRTERGDSAVYLCASSLNPGYQETQYFGPGTRLLVL.

This clone was recorded once. J is TRBJ2-1 and V is TRBV5-6; the D gene is possibly TRBD1 (6 bases). The CDR3 extends over 16 amino acids. Trimming stripped 3 bases from V and 2 bases from J, with 15 bases between. The germline V gene encodes CDR1 SGHDT and CDR2 YYEEEE. The CDR3 region is CASSYRVISPYNEQFF. CDR3 bases: TGTGCCAGCAGCTACAGGGTTATTAGCCCCTACAATGAGCAGTTCTTC.

The chain links TRBV4-3 to TRBJ1-6; possibly TRBD1 for D (6 bases). There are 18 residues in the CDR3. Germline-derived CDR1 and CDR2 are LGHNA and YSLEER. V lost 0 bases and J lost 6, with 18 bases in between. DNA for the CDR3: TGCGCCAGCAGCCAAGATCTGGACAGATCGAGCCTTAATTCACCCCTCCACTTT. Amino acids: CASSQDLDRSSLNSPLHF.

The gene calls are TRBV28 and TRBJ1-2; perhaps TRBD1 as D (5 bases). Germline CDR1 MDHEN, CDR2 SYDVKM. This CDR3 comprises 13 residues. V was shortened by 7 bases and J by 8 bases, with 17 bases between the two germline ends. This chain's CDR3 is CASTLRGVGGYTF. CDR3 coding DNA: TGTGCCAGCACCTTACGGGGGGTCGGGGGCTACACCTTC.

This rearrangement joins TRBV4-1 to TRBJ2-1; 7 nucleotides align to TRBD2. There are 17 residues in the CDR3. Germline V gene lookup returns CDR1 MGHRA and CDR2 YSYEKL. After removal of 0 bases from V and 7 bases from J, the junction contained 12 bases not matched to a gene. CDR3 DNA: TGCGCCAGCAGCCAAGATCGGAGGACTAGAGACGGAAATGAGCAGTTCTTC. Residues: CASSQDRRTRDGNEQFF.

This chain joins TRBV27 and TRBJ2-4; 7 nucleotides agree with TRBD1. The ends lost 0 bases at V and 0 bases at J; junction bases unmatched: 14. The CDR3 spans 20 residues. Looked up from germline, CDR1 is MNHEY and CDR2 is SMNVEV (reference sequence). CDR3 sequence: CASSLSGFRDRFLAKNIQYF. The CDR3 region has the DNA TGTGCCAGCAGTTTATCGGGCTTCCGGGACAGATTTTTAGCCAAAAACATTCAGTACTTC.

This clone was seen once. The V gene is TRBV14, the J gene TRBJ1-2; no clear D gene. V was clipped by 4 bases and J by 4 bases, with 7 bases between them. The CDR3 is made up of 12 amino acids. Germline V gene data show CDR1 as SGHDN and CDR2 as FVKESK. DNA for the CDR3: TGTGCCAGCAGCCCAGGCATCTATGGCTACACCTTC. This translates into CASSPGIYGYTF.

The chain recombines TRBV5-6 with TRBJ1-3; a weak D match, TRBD1 (6 bases). The germline gives CDR1 SGHDT, CDR2 YYEEEE. This CDR3 is built from 16 residues. V shed 4 bases and J shed 0 bases, with 14 bases lying between them. Written as DNA, the CDR3 is TGTGCCAGCAGCGCGAACGGACAGTACTCTGGAAACACCATATATTTT. Its translation is CASSANGQYSGNTIYF. The variable domain in full, with the rest retrieved from reference TRBV5-6 and TRBJ1-3, is DAGVTQSPTHLIKTRGQQVTLRCSPKSGHDTVSWYQQALGQGPQFIFQYYEEEERQRGNFPDRFSGHQFPNYSSELNVNALLLGDSALYLCASSANGQYSGNTIYFGEGSWLTVV.

This chain uses TRBV7-9 with TRBJ2-3, with D perhaps matching TRBD2 (5 bases). Germline-derived CDR1 and CDR2 are SEHNR and FQNEAQ (reference sequence). Trimming stripped 3 bases from V and 3 bases from J, with 13 bases between. This CDR3 region has 15 residues. The CDR3 sequence: CASSFSSGGTDTQYF. In nucleotides, the CDR3 is TGTGCCAGCAGCTTTAGCTCAGGCGGGACAGATACGCAGTATTTT.

In this sample, this clone turned up once. The chain employs TRBV28 and TRBJ2-7; tentative D call: TRBD2 (6 bases). From germline, CDR1 is MDHEN and CDR2 SYDVKM. The V end lost 2 bases, the J end lost 3 bases, and 8 bases lay between the germline ends. The length of the CDR3 is 13 residues. CDR3 DNA sequence: TGTGCCAGCAGTTTAACTAGCAGCTACGAGCAGTACTTC. Translating gives CASSLTSSYEQYF.

This clone showed up just once. This chain uses TRBV11-2 with TRBJ2-3; TRBD1 matches at 9 bases. The CDR3 covers 14 residues. Trimming cost V 6 bases and J 1 base; bases outside gene matches: 2. The germline V gene has CDR1 SGHAT and CDR2 FQNNGV. The CDR3 here is CASRDRGGTDTQYF. The DNA for the CDR3 is TGTGCCAGCAGGGACAGGGGAGGCACAGATACGCAGTATTTT.

J is TRBJ2-7 and V is TRBV4-2, with a weak D call TRBD2 (7 bases). V lost 4 bases to trimming and J lost 3 bases, with 16 bases between them. Per germline, CDR1 LGHNA and CDR2 YNFKEQ. CDR3 length: 15 amino acids. In DNA form, the CDR3 reads TGTGCCAGCAGCCGCATCGAAGGGGGGGGCTACGAGCAGTACTTC. Translated: CASSRIEGGGYEQYF.

The sample holds one count of this clone. V gene TRBV7-9 combines with J gene TRBJ2-7; 9 bases are a match to TRBD1. Germline V gene data show CDR1 as SEHNR and CDR2 as FQNEAQ (reference sequence). Trimming at V came to 3 bases and at J to 5 bases, leaving 5 bases not matched to a gene. The CDR3 spans 14 residues. CDR3 in amino acids: CASSLLWDRDEQYF. In nucleotides, the CDR3 is TGTGCCAGCAGCTTGCTGTGGGACAGGGACGAGCAGTACTTC.

The chain links TRBV2 to TRBJ2-2, with D tentatively TRBD1 (6 bases). Looked up from germline, CDR1 is SNHLY and CDR2 is FYNNEI. Trimming took 6 bases from V and 5 from J, leaving 10 bases between them. The CDR3 covers 13 residues. CDR3: CASREQGTGELFF. Here the CDR3 DNA reads TGTGCCAGCAGAGAACAGGGAACCGGGGAGCTGTTTTTT.

The V gene is TRBV5-1, the J gene TRBJ1-2, with TRBD1 identical over 9 bases. In germline, CDR1 is SGHRS, CDR2 YFSETQ. The trim removed 4 bases at V and 8 bases at J, leaving 15 bases unmatched. The CDR3 sequence is 16 residues long. CDR3 region: CASSQNSDTGGGGYTF. DNA for the CDR3: TGCGCCAGCAGCCAAAACTCCGATACAGGGGGCGGGGGCTACACCTTC.

The genes are TRBV9 and TRBJ2-5; D ambiguous. CDR3 size: 14 residues. Between the trimmed V and J ends, which lost 0 bases and 3 bases, there was a span of 9 bases. Per the germline V gene, CDR1 is SGDLS and CDR2 is YYNGEE. The CDR3 is CASSVDPDKETQYF. The CDR3 coding sequence is TGTGCCAGCAGCGTAGACCCAGACAAAGAGACCCAGTACTTC.

The chain links TRBV9 to TRBJ1-2; TRBD1 matches 10 bases. The length of the CDR3 is 16 residues. CDR1 and CDR2 from the germline V gene are SGDLS and YYNGEE. After removal of 3 bases from V and 3 bases from J, the junction contained 8 bases not matched to a gene. The chain's CDR3 is CASSAPVGTGDYGYTF. The CDR3 nucleotides are TGTGCCAGCAGCGCACCCGTAGGGACAGGGGACTATGGCTACACCTTC.

This chain uses TRBV6-5 with TRBJ1-4, with unresolved D. This CDR3 is built from 15 residues. V shed 6 bases and J shed 8 bases, with 19 bases lying between them. Germline V gene lookup returns CDR1 MNHEY and CDR2 SVGAGI. The CDR3 DNA is TGTGCCAGCAGCCGTGAAGGCCTGGGCGGGGAAAAACTGTTTTTT. It specifies CASSREGLGGEKLFF.

J is TRBJ2-2 and V is TRBV13; the D is unclear. This CDR3 is 12 amino acids long. V gave up 6 bases and J gave up 4 bases, with 6 bases separating them. Germline CDR1 is PRHDT and CDR2 is FYEKMQ (reference sequence). In DNA, the CDR3 is TGTGCCAGCAGGCGGCCCACCGGGGAGCTGTTTTTT. The encoded protein is CASRRPTGELFF.